This T cell receptor beta chain stems from a study of T cell repertoires in cytomegalovirus infection. Study summary: Recently identified HLA-C-restricted CMV epitopes were among the peptides used. Matching HLA type and CMV infection were both indicated by public TCR beta signatures. General observations from the study: Within the response measured ex vivo, HLA-C-restricted CMV-specific TCR beta clonotypes were dominant.

With regard to this clonotype: Its target is unknown.

CDR1 is MNHNY and CDR2 is SVGAGI in the germline V gene (reference sequence). This CDR3 is 16 amino acids long. V lost 5 bases and J 0 bases, leaving 16 bases between the germline ends. TCRdb reprocessed the reads with MiXCR, giving one entry per CDR3 protein. The data contain 700,000 to 950,000 distinct CDR3 sequences, roughly 33% of them singletons. The J gene is TRBJ1-1, the V gene TRBV6-6; tentative D call: TRBD1 (6 bases). The sample was cultured CD8+ T cells from PBMCs, taken from culture after CMV antigen stimulation. The origin of this receptor is a human donor in good health (CMV status not recorded). Some clones in this sample may be carry-over from other donors' samples. In DNA form, the CDR3 reads TGTGCCAGCAGTCCTCAGGGGCGGGGGGTGAACACTGAAGCTTTCTTT. Translated: CASSPQGRGVNTEAFF.